This T cell receptor (beta chain) stems from a study of blood T cell repertoires in COVID-19. About the research overall: T cells, B-cell-depleted T cells, or PBMCs supplied cDNA or gDNA.

Cohorts were assigned according to the clinical history that participants reported. Before being deemed recovered, Cohort 3 donors had two negative PCRs, clearance, or symptom resolution. The length of the CDR3 is 14 residues. The germline V gene has CDR1 SGHVS and CDR2 FQNEAQ. The V end lost 4 bases, the J end lost 10 bases, and 18 bases lay between the germline ends. Source study methods: Reference gene primer amplification gave nucleated cell count estimates. Clones were read by immunoSEQ multiplex PCR, and TCRdb kept only the in-frame ones, dropping some. Clonal size and the V and J genes are those of that table, whereas D and trimming came from the DNA. The table lists approximately 300,000 clones, roughly 90% of them singletons.

The clonotype was recovered from a woman aged 25 to 39 who had recovered from COVID-19. Sequencing was performed on PBMCs or T cells enriched from blood (not recorded which). V gene TRBV7-8 combines with J gene TRBJ2-3; D is possibly TRBD2 (6 bases). The CDR3 reads CASSSPSPGTPQYF. CDR3 coding DNA: TGTGCCAGCAGCTCCCCCTCGCCCGGGACTCCGCAGTATTTT.